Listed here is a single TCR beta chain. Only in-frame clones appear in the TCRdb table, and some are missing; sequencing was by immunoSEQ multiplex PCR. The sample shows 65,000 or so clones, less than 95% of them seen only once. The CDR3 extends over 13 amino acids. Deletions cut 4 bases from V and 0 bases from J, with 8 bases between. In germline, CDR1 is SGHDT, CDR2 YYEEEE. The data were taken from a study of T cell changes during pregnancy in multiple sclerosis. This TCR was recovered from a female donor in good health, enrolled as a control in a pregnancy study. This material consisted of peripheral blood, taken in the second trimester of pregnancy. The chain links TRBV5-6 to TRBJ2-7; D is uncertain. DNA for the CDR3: TGTGCCAGCAGCCTGAGTAACTCCTACGAGCAGTACTTC. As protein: CASSLSNSYEQYF.